The 17 T cell receptor beta chains below were found in one sample sequenced in a study of cytomegalovirus exposure and HLA in healthy donors. 60 Vbeta and 13 Jbeta primers were used in PCR. The protocol was immunoSEQ multiplex PCR, while the TCRdb copy is restricted to in-frame clones and leaves out a portion. The sample has under 130,000 clones, approximately 16% seen once. Sequencing input: PBMCs. All receptors come from a female donor in good health and CMV-seronegative.

The genes are TRBV7-3 and TRBJ2-6; TRBD1 matches at 8 bases. CDR1 is SGHTA and CDR2 is FQGTGA in the germline V gene. With 1 base clipped from V and 2 bases from J, the junction kept 4 bases outside the gene matches. The CDR3 runs 17 residues. The CDR3 protein is CASSLSQGAAGANVLTF. The CDR3 DNA reads TGTGCCAGCAGCTTAAGCCAGGGGGCTGCTGGGGCCAACGTCCTGACTTTC.

The gene calls are TRBV6-6 and TRBJ1-1; D is uncertain. The CDR3 runs to 14 residues. Trimming stripped 2 bases from V and 3 bases from J, with 10 bases between. Germline V gene data show CDR1 as MNHNY and CDR2 as SVGAGI (reference sequence). The CDR3 DNA sequence: TGTGCCAGCAGTTACCCCTCCGGGGACACTGAAGCTTTCTTT. Translated: CASSYPSGDTEAFF.

As for this clone: Other DNA sequences in the sample encode the same CDR3. CDR3 in amino acids: CASSLGQEETQYF. CDR3 in DNA: TGTGCCAGCAGCCTGGGCCAGGAAGAGACCCAGTACTTC. The chain is built from TRBV4-2 and TRBJ2-5; D is unresolved. Trimming stripped 4 bases from V and 3 bases from J, with 9 bases between. This CDR3 contains 13 residues. Germline V gene sequence: CDR1 LGHNA, CDR2 YNFKEQ.

The chain has TRBV18 and TRBJ2-3, with D perhaps matching TRBD1 (5 bases). CDR1 KGHSH and CDR2 LQKENI come from the germline V gene. This CDR3 has 13 amino acids. With 0 bases removed from V and 4 bases from J, the gap between germline ends came to 5 bases. CDR3 in amino acids: CASSPPGPDTQYF. The CDR3 nucleotides are TGTGCCAGCTCACCACCGGGGCCAGATACGCAGTATTTT.

This clone was counted a few times. J is TRBJ2-5 and V is TRBV13, with D unclear. V shed 1 base and J shed 1 base, with 10 bases lying between them. This CDR3 comprises 15 residues. CDR1 is PRHDT, CDR2 FYEKMQ, per germline (reference sequence). CDR3 amino acids: CASSLADWSQETQYF. DNA of the CDR3: TGTGCCAGCAGCTTAGCCGACTGGAGCCAAGAGACCCAGTACTTC.

This clone was detected only a few times. The chain uses TRBV5-4 and TRBJ2-7; weak D call: TRBD2 (7 bases). Per the germline V gene, CDR1 is SGHNT and CDR2 is YYREEE (reference sequence). V was clipped by 4 bases and J by 7 bases, with 21 bases between them. The CDR3 sequence is 15 residues long. CDR3 in DNA: TGTGCCAGCAGCCGGACCGACGGGGGGCGGGGGGAGCAGTACTTC. Translating gives CASSRTDGGRGEQYF.

The chain carries TRBV30 and TRBJ1-2; D gene unclear. This CDR3 region has 13 residues. Germline-derived CDR1 and CDR2 are GTSNPN and SVGIG (reference sequence). The V end was cut by 6 bases, the J end by 0 bases, with 11 bases between. CDR3 amino acids: CACPEASNYGYTF. Here the CDR3 DNA reads TGTGCCTGTCCGGAGGCATCTAACTATGGCTACACCTTC.

This clone has only a few counts. The J gene is TRBJ2-6, the V gene TRBV27, with a weak D call TRBD1 (6 bases). Trimming took 3 bases from V and 0 from J, leaving 12 bases between them. The CDR3 extends over 17 amino acids. The germline CDR1 and CDR2 sequences are MNHEY and SMNVEV (reference sequence). CDR3 in DNA: TGTGCCAGCAGTTTCAGGGGAACTAGCTCTGGGGCCAACGTCCTGACTTTC. Its protein is CASSFRGTSSGANVLTF.

There are a few counts of this clone. The chain joins TRBV29-1 to TRBJ1-2, with D perhaps TRBD1 (5 bases). Between the trimmed V and J ends, which lost 4 bases and 3 bases, there was a span of 12 bases. The CDR3 sequence is 13 residues long. CDR1 and CDR2 from the germline V gene are SQVTM and ANQGSEA. The CDR3: CSVVPPTDYGYTF. In DNA, the CDR3 is TGCAGCGTTGTCCCCCCGACAGACTATGGCTACACCTTC.

This clone was counted only a few times. The V and J genes are TRBV6-1 and TRBJ1-1; 8 nucleotides agree with TRBD1. Looked up from germline, CDR1 is MNHNS and CDR2 is SASEGT. This CDR3 region has 12 residues. V shed 8 bases and J 4 bases; nucleotides not matched to a gene: 3. In nucleotides, the CDR3 is TGTGCCAGCCTTCAGGGGGCCACTGAAGCTTTCTTT. It is translated as CASLQGATEAFF.

This clone came up a few times. V usage is TRBV5-8 and J usage is TRBJ2-7; D may be TRBD2 (6 bases). Trimming pared 6 bases from V and 9 bases from J, leaving 31 bases between. Germline CDR1 SGHTS, CDR2 YDEGEE. The CDR3 runs to 17 residues. The CDR3 sequence: CASMRASANTRVPRQYF. The CDR3, as DNA: TGTGCCAGCATGAGGGCTAGCGCAAACACCCGGGTTCCTAGGCAGTACTTC.

This clone was detected only a few times. The chain couples TRBV10-3 to TRBJ2-5, with 10 bases fitting TRBD2. This CDR3 is 16 amino acids long. Germline loops: CDR1 ENHRY, CDR2 SYGVKD. After removal of 6 bases from V and 4 bases from J, the junction contained 11 bases not matched to a gene. The CDR3 nucleotides are TGTGCCATCAGCCAGGGACTAGCGTACGGGGGAGAGACCCAGTACTTC. Translating it yields CAISQGLAYGGETQYF.

The table lists this clone with a few counts. This chain connects TRBV15 to TRBJ2-1, with TRBD2 matching over 8 bases. There are 16 residues in the CDR3. Germline lookup yields CDR1 LNHNV and CDR2 YYDKDF (reference sequence). The ends lost 1 base at V and 4 bases at J; junction bases unmatched: 6. CDR3 in amino acids: CATSRGLAGGYNEQFF. The CDR3 nucleotides are TGTGCCACCAGCAGAGGTCTTGCGGGAGGTTACAATGAGCAGTTCTTC.

V gene TRBV5-6 combines with J gene TRBJ2-5, with D perhaps TRBD1 (6 bases). V gave up 0 bases and J gave up 1 base, with 10 bases separating them. CDR1 SGHDT and CDR2 YYEEEE come from the germline V gene. The CDR3 loop spans 15 amino acids. The DNA of the CDR3 is TGTGCCAGCAGCTTGGGGGACAATCGCCAAGAGACCCAGTACTTC. Protein sequence: CASSLGDNRQETQYF. Variable domain in full (rest from reference TRBV5-6 and TRBJ2-5): DAGVTQSPTHLIKTRGQQVTLRCSPKSGHDTVSWYQQALGQGPQFIFQYYEEEERQRGNFPDRFSGHQFPNYSSELNVNALLLGDSALYLCASSLGDNRQETQYFGPGTRLLVL.

This chain joins TRBV7-9 and TRBJ1-2, with TRBD1 matching 7 bases. CDR1 is SEHNR and CDR2 is FQNEAQ in the germline V gene (reference sequence). The CDR3 length is 13 residues. V lost 8 bases, J lost 3 bases, and 6 bases stayed unmatched. CDR3 coding DNA: TGTGCCAGCCGAGGGGGCAGCCACTATGGCTACACCTTC. This encodes CASRGGSHYGYTF.

The chain couples TRBV5-8 to TRBJ1-5; D not certain. The CDR3 is made up of 14 amino acids. V was clipped by 1 base and J by 6 bases, with 11 bases between them. CDR1 and CDR2 from the germline V gene are SGHTS and YDEGEE. Here the CDR3 DNA reads TGTGCCAGCAGCTTGTTCGTACGGGGTCAGCCCCAGCATTTT. Residues: CASSLFVRGQPQHF.

This clone was counted only a few times. The gene calls are TRBV4-3 and TRBJ2-1; D is perhaps TRBD2 (6 bases). V was clipped by 3 bases and J by 0 bases, with 12 bases between them. Germline V gene data show CDR1 as LGHNA and CDR2 as YSLEER. This CDR3 has 16 amino acids. DNA for the CDR3: TGCGCCAGCAGCCAGGGACTTTTAGCCTCCTACAATGAGCAGTTCTTC. Amino acid sequence: CASSQGLLASYNEQFF.